This T cell receptor beta chain derives from a study of circulating CD8 cells and anti-PD-1 response in melanoma (TCRdb year 2020). Concerning the study at large: Nivolumab was given to patients intravenously at 3 mg/kg every 2 weeks. The TCR repertoire analysis included around 11 melanoma patients, of whom 7 were non-responders and 4 were responders. In on-treatment samples, a biotinylated anti-human IgG4 antibody was used to detect PD-1. Patients with complete or partial responses were classified as responders, and patients with stable or progressive disease (RECIST v1.1) were classified as non-responders. The melanoma cohort included approximately 13 patients, of whom seven received anti-PD-1 as first-line therapy and six had previously received targeted therapy or immunotherapy.

Beyond this particular receptor, the publication reports: The published TCR repertoire comparisons relied only on baseline and M1 samples from a small cohort that had few responders. The DNEG repertoire had the highest diversity, the PD-1 and DPOS repertoires had similar and higher clonality, and the TIGIT repertoires had the lowest diversity. Experiments were generally performed without replicates because of limited material. Because tumor material was not accessible, tumor reactivity was instead assessed by peptide assays on expanded sorted subsets. The cohort included both treatment-naive and previously treated patients, and the authors noted that this mix could influence results. Repertoires were mostly private between subsets, with fewer than 7% of TRB clonotypes shared at M1, and the greatest sharing occurred between DPOS and TIGIT.

Using a BD FACSAria II cell sorter, four subsets defined by PD-1 and/or TIGIT were sorted out of live CD3+CD8+TCRalphabeta+ cells. To characterize relevance to anti-PD-1 therapy response, circulating CD8 T cells were sorted into four subsets based on PD-1 and TIGIT expression. Both TCR alpha and TCR beta chains were sequenced from each sorted CD8 T-cell subset. Peripheral blood was collected before the first anti-PD-1 injection, after two injections and after four injections. PBMCs were immediately isolated by Ficoll gradient centrifugation. Until use, PBMCs were cryopreserved in liquid nitrogen in RPMI containing around 22% FCS and approximately 9.2% DMSO. Thawed PBMCs were stained with a viability dye and antibodies against CD3, CD8alpha, TCRalphabeta, PD-1 and TIGIT. Total RNA was extracted with the RNeasy Kit, and a RIN above 7 was reached by every sample. This clonotype is medium-sized (0.01 to 0.1%) in its sample. The specificity of this receptor is unknown. No clone much larger than this one lies a single base away; base qualities are absent.

The CDR3 spans 11 residues, from the cysteine through the phenylalanine. The retained sequence is limited to the CDR3, 33 bases, with the frame set at the first base. Trimming costs V 5 bases and J 5 bases, and their ends lie 3 bases apart. Reading the germline V gene (reference sequence) gives CDR1 MNHEY and CDR2 SMNVEV. These reads were obtained on a NextSeq 500. TCR libraries were prepared from about 15 ng of total RNA with the QIAseq Immune Repertoire RNA Library Kit, Human TCR Panel. The TCR libraries were sequenced on an Illumina NextSeq using a Mid Output V2 kit and asymmetric 261x41 paired-end reads. Each TCR library was diluted to 4 nM, pooled, denatured and loaded at approximately 1 pM. For the original study's pipeline: Processing of the TCR FASTQ files took place in the QIAGEN GeneGlobe Data Analysis Center, and downstream analysis was done in R 3.5.2. Clonality was calculated as one minus Shannon entropy normalized by the log of the number of unique productive sequences. For each subset, Fisher exact tests at 5% FDR were used to find TRA or TRB clonotypes whose abundance differed between baseline and M1. Differentially abundant clonotypes were categorized as emerging, expanding, contracting or non-expanding/contracting. Morisita's overlap index was used to measure how much repertoires overlapped between patients. TCRdb reran the public reads through fastp at Q25 and MiXCR, keeping productive beta chains. When rows share a CDR3 protein, they turn into one entry using the most common DNA and genes. TCRdb, not the original authors, processed these V and J calls. This sample is represented by 900 or so distinct CDR3 sequences; 7.5% to 8% of them were singletons. Around 29% of the sample is in the top ten clones.

Here the chain combines TRBV27 and TRBJ2-2; too little of a D gene remains to name it. Sequencing was performed on CD8+ T cells from PBMCs, taken at baseline or after one month of anti-PD-1 therapy (not recorded which). This TCR was sampled from a human donor with melanoma. The DNA reads TGTGCCAGCAGTAATACCGGGGAGCTGTTTTTT. It translates to CASSNTGELFF.